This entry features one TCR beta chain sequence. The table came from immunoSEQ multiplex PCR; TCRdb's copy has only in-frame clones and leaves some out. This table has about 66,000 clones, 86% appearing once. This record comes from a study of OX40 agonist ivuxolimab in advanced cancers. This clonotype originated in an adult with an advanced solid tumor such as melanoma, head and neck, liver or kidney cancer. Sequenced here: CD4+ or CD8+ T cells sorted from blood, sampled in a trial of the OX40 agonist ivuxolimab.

This chain's CDR3 is CASNPRGRGTEAFF. In DNA form, the CDR3 reads TGTGCCAGTAACCCCCGCGGGCGTGGGACTGAAGCTTTCTTT. The chain is built from TRBV19 and TRBJ1-1, with D unresolved. Germline values: CDR1 LNHDA, CDR2 SQIVND (reference sequence). V was shortened by 7 bases and J by 5 bases, with 17 bases between the two germline ends. The CDR3 runs to 14 residues.